This TCR beta chain was identified during a study of T cell responses to AZD1222 COVID-19 vaccine. V was trimmed by 1 base and J by 4 bases, leaving 4 bases between them. The length of the CDR3 is 12 residues. Germline V gene sequence: CDR1 LGHNA, CDR2 YNFKEQ. This table comes from immunoSEQ multiplex PCR, and its TCRdb copy is limited to in-frame clones, with some not included. Of roughly 120,000 clones listed, around 87% are singletons. The sample consisted of peripheral blood, taken on day 0 of AZD1222 vaccination. The origin of this receptor is an adult in good health. The J gene is TRBJ1-1, the V gene TRBV4-2; D gene unclear. CDR3 nucleotides: TGTGCCAGCAGCCAAGGCAGCACTGAAGCTTTCTTT. Translation gives CASSQGSTEAFF.